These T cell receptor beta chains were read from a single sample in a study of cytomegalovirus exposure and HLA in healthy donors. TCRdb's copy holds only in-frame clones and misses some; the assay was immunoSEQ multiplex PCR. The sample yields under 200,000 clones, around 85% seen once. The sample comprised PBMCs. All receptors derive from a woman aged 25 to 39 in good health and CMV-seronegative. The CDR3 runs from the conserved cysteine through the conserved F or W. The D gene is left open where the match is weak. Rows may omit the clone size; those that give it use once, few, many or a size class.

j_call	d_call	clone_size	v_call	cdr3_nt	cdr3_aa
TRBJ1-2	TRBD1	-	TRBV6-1	TGTGCCAGCAGTGCCCGGACAGGGGGCGGAGGCTATGGCTACACCTTC	CASSARTGGGGYGYTF
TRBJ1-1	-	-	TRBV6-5	TGTGCCAGCAGTAGTGACACTGAAGCTTTCTTT	CASSSDTEAFF
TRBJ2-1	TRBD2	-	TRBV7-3	TGTGCCAGCAGCTTATTAGCGGGAGCGTACAATGAGCAGTTCTTC	CASSLLAGAYNEQFF
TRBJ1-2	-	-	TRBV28	TGTGCCAGCAGTTTCATAGGCGTTAACTATGGCTACACCTTC	CASSFIGVNYGYTF
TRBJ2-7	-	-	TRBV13	TGTGCCAGCAGCTCGACTCGGGCGGGACAGTCATACGAGCAGTACTTC	CASSSTRAGQSYEQYF
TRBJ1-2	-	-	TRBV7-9	TGTGCCAGCAGCCCAGATGGGGGGCGCTATGGCTACACCTTC	CASSPDGGRYGYTF
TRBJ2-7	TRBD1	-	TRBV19	TGTGCCAGTAGTCTTCCGGGACAGGGTTTCTACGAGCAGTACTTC	CASSLPGQGFYEQYF
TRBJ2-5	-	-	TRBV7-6	TGTGCCAGCAGCCCCGGGACGGTAAAAGAGACCCAGTACTTC	CASSPGTVKETQYF
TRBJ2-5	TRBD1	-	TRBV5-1	TGCGCCAGCAGCGACGGGACAGGGTCCCACCAAGAGACCCAGTACTTC	CASSDGTGSHQETQYF
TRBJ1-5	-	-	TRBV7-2	TGTGCCAGCAGCTTAACCGGGAATCAGCCCCAGCATTTT	CASSLTGNQPQHF
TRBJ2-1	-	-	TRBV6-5	TGTGCCAGCAGTTACAGGGCTAGCTCTAATGAGCAGTTCTTC	CASSYRASSNEQFF
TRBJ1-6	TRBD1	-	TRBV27	TGTGCCAGCTCAACTAGGGGCCGACAGGGTCGCTTTTCACCCCTCCACTTT	CASSTRGRQGRFSPLHF
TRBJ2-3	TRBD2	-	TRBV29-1	TGCAGCGGGGCCGGGACTAGCGGGAGAACAGATACGCAGTATTTT	CSGAGTSGRTDTQYF
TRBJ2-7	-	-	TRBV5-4	TGTGCCAGCAGCTTGGGGCTCAGGGTCTCTGACGAGCAGTACTTC	CASSLGLRVSDEQYF
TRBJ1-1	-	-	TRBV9	TGTGCCAGCAGCGTAGCGGTGAACACTGAAGCTTTCTTT	CASSVAVNTEAFF
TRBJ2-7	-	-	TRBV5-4	TGTGCCAGCAGCTTGTCATACAGACGGAACGAGCAGTACTTC	CASSLSYRRNEQYF
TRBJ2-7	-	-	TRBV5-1	TGCGCCAGCAGCCGGTCGCCCTCAGACCCCGACGAGCAGTACTTC	CASSRSPSDPDEQYF
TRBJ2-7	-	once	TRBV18	TGTGCCAGCTCACCCCCGGGTGGCTACGAGCAGTACTTC	CASSPPGGYEQYF
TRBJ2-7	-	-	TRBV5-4	TGTGCCAGCAGCTTGGGAGACGGCAACTCCTACGAGCAGTACTTC	CASSLGDGNSYEQYF
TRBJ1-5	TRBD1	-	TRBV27	TGTGCCAGCGCAACAGGGGCGGGGAGCAATCAGCCCCAGCATTTT	CASATGAGSNQPQHF
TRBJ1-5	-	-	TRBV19	TGTGCCAGTAGTGTCCAGGTTCGAAATCAGCCCCAGCATTTT	CASSVQVRNQPQHF